These 31 T cell receptor beta chains share one sample of origin, sequenced in a study of cytomegalovirus exposure and HLA in healthy donors. Primers included in the PCR were 60 Vbeta and 13 Jbeta primers. Method: immunoSEQ multiplex PCR; TCRdb's copy keeps in-frame clones and lacks some. This table has 70,000 to 95,000 clones, less than 65% appearing once. Sequencing input: PBMCs. These receptors were taken from a young woman in good health and CMV-seropositive.

In its sample, this clone was seen once. The chain combines TRBV2 with TRBJ2-3; TRBD2 agrees at 8 bases. Germline CDR1 is SNHLY and CDR2 is FYNNEI. This CDR3 is built from 13 residues. After removal of 9 bases from V and 1 base from J, the junction contained 3 bases not matched to a gene. In DNA form, the CDR3 reads TGTGCCAGTCGTAGCGGGGGCACAGATACGCAGTATTTT. Its protein is CASRSGGTDTQYF.

CDR3 sequence reads: CASSLFKGPTAYQPQHF. The CDR3 region has the DNA TGTGCCAGCAGCTTATTCAAGGGGCCAACGGCATATCAGCCCCAGCATTTT. V usage is TRBV7-8 and J usage is TRBJ1-5; maybe TRBD1 (5 bases). In germline, CDR1 is SGHVS, CDR2 FQNEAQ. With 2 bases removed from V and 5 bases from J, the gap between germline ends came to 19 bases. The CDR3 runs to 17 residues.

The V gene is TRBV6-5, the J gene TRBJ2-1; maybe TRBD1 (6 bases). With 8 bases removed from V and 4 bases from J, the gap between germline ends came to 12 bases. Germline CDR1 reads MNHEY; CDR2 reads SVGAGI. This CDR3 has 13 amino acids. The CDR3 loop is CASGGRSYNEQFF. For the CDR3, the DNA is TGTGCCAGCGGGGGCAGAAGTTACAATGAGCAGTTCTTC.

This chain uses TRBV18 with TRBJ2-2, with 8 bases that match TRBD1. The CDR3 sequence is 15 residues long. The germline V gene encodes CDR1 KGHSH and CDR2 LQKENI. V shed 4 bases, J shed 1 base, and the junction held 2 bases outside the gene matches. CDR3 bases: TGTGCCAGCTCACGGGACAGGCAGAACACCGGGGAGCTGTTTTTT. Translating it yields CASSRDRQNTGELFF. Together with reference TRBV18 and TRBJ2-2, the CDR3 gives the full variable domain: NAGVMQNPRHLVRRRGQEARLRCSPMKGHSHVYWYRQLPEEGLKFMVYLQKENIIDESGMPKERFSAEFPKEGPSILRIQQVVRGDSAAYFCASSRDRQNTGELFFGEGSRLTVL.

This clone was counted only a few times. CDR3 sequence: CATSREPFPTVNNSPLHF. CDR3 nucleotide sequence: TGTGCCACCAGCAGAGAACCCTTCCCCACTGTAAATAATTCACCCCTCCACTTT. The chain uses TRBV15 and TRBJ1-6, with unresolved D. The V gene lost 0 bases and the J gene lost 5 bases, with 17 bases spanning the gap. The CDR3 has 18 amino acids. Looked up from germline, CDR1 is LNHNV and CDR2 is YYDKDF (reference sequence).

This clone appeared a single time. This chain links TRBV11-2 with TRBJ2-2; D perhaps matches TRBD2 (6 bases). There are 13 residues in the CDR3. Trimming stripped 1 base from V and 8 bases from J, with 8 bases between. Germline CDR1 and CDR2: SGHAT and FQNNGV. The CDR3 nucleotides read TGTGCCAGCAGCTTAGTACTAGCTGGGGAGCTGTTTTTT. Translated, it gives CASSLVLAGELFF.

The chain has TRBV7-9 and TRBJ1-2, with D unclear. The CDR3 extends over 13 amino acids. V lost 2 bases and J lost 6, with 10 bases in between. The germline V gene encodes CDR1 SEHNR and CDR2 FQNEAQ (reference sequence). For the CDR3, the DNA is TGTGCCAGCAGCTTACACTTCAATGATGGCTACACCTTC. Protein product: CASSLHFNDGYTF.

V gene TRBV18 combines with J gene TRBJ2-1, with TRBD2 as a possible D gene (6 bases). V was shortened by 0 bases and J by 4 bases, with 13 bases between the two germline ends. This CDR3 spans 16 amino acids. Germline CDR1 KGHSH, CDR2 LQKENI. As DNA, the CDR3 is TGTGCCAGCTCACCACCCCGGGGGAAAGGGTACAATGAGCAGTTCTTC. Encoded protein: CASSPPRGKGYNEQFF.

The chain recombines TRBV6-4 with TRBJ2-4; 9 bases line up with TRBD1. CDR3 length: 16 residues. Trimming cost V 7 bases and J 8 bases; bases outside gene matches: 15. Germline CDR1 reads MRHNA; CDR2 reads SNTAGT. CDR3 sequence: CASTNLTGTGKDIQYF. The DNA for the CDR3 is TGTGCCAGCACCAATTTAACCGGGACAGGGAAGGACATTCAGTACTTC.

This clone was recorded a few times. The chain carries TRBV5-1 and TRBJ2-3, with 9 bases matching TRBD2. V lost 1 base and J lost 1; bases outside the gene matches: 1. The germline gives CDR1 SGHRS, CDR2 YFSETQ. This CDR3 contains 15 residues. Written as DNA, the CDR3 is TGCGCCAGCAGCTTGCCTAGCGGGGGCACAGATACGCAGTATTTT. It translates to CASSLPSGGTDTQYF.

The CDR3 DNA sequence: TGTGCCAGCAGCGAACCGGGACAGGGGGCCGGAGGCTACACCTTC. Its translation: CASSEPGQGAGGYTF. V gene TRBV11-3 combines with J gene TRBJ1-2; 12 bases are shared with TRBD1. The CDR3 spans 15 residues. The V segment lost 5 bases and the J segment 8 bases; nucleotides outside the gene matches: 9. Germline lookup yields CDR1 SGHNT and CDR2 YENEEA.

This clone was observed a single time. The chain has TRBV6-1 and TRBJ2-7, with D unresolved. V was clipped by 3 bases and J by 4 bases, with 7 bases between them. The germline CDR1 and CDR2 sequences are MNHNS and SASEGT. The CDR3 covers 12 residues. The CDR3 DNA reads TGTGCCAGCAGTGACTACAGTTACGAGCAGTACTTC. This codes for CASSDYSYEQYF.

The chain has TRBV7-8 and TRBJ1-5; TRBD1 aligns across 11 bases. CDR1 is SGHVS, CDR2 FQNEAQ, per germline. V was clipped by 4 bases and J by 6 bases; unmatched bases: 2. The CDR3 totals 14 residues. The CDR3 region is CASSSGQGGQPQHF. The CDR3 DNA reads as TGTGCCAGCAGCTCGGGACAGGGGGGTCAGCCCCAGCATTTT.

The chain combines TRBV6-1 with TRBJ2-7, with 7 bases fitting TRBD1. Germline CDR1 and CDR2: MNHNS and SASEGT. The ends lost 6 bases at V and 7 bases at J; junction bases unmatched: 6. The CDR3 contains 12 residues. In DNA, the CDR3 is TGTGCCAGCAGGATAAACAGGGGTGAGCAGTACTTC. This gives the protein CASRINRGEQYF.

This clone was observed a few times. This chain connects TRBV6-6 to TRBJ1-6; D gene uncertain. This CDR3 region has 15 residues. Germline V gives CDR1 MNHNY, CDR2 SVGAGI (reference sequence). Trimming left V 6 bases short and J 5 bases short, with 14 bases between. The CDR3 is CASSPGRGHNSPLHF. The DNA of the CDR3 is TGTGCCAGCAGCCCAGGAAGAGGGCATAATTCACCCCTCCACTTT.

In its sample, this clone was seen once. V and J are TRBV5-1 and TRBJ2-2; unclear D gene. The CDR3 length is 14 residues. CDR1 SGHRS and CDR2 YFSETQ come from the germline V gene. V was clipped by 7 bases and J by 5 bases, with 15 bases between them. The CDR3 is CASETQAETGELFF. The CDR3 DNA reads as TGCGCCAGCGAGACCCAGGCCGAGACCGGGGAGCTGTTTTTT.

On this clone itself: This same CDR3 is encoded by further DNA sequences in the sample. The rearrangement joins TRBV27 to TRBJ1-2, with 9 bases aligning to TRBD1. J gave up 6 bases and V 5 bases, and 10 bases lay outside the gene matches. CDR1 and CDR2 from the germline V gene are MNHEY and SMNVEV (reference sequence). This CDR3 has 15 amino acids. The CDR3 reads CASSSDTDRGHGYTF. CDR3 nucleotides: TGTGCCAGCAGTAGTGATACGGACAGGGGACATGGCTACACCTTC.

This clone came up a few times. J is TRBJ2-3 and V is TRBV5-1; the D gene is possibly TRBD2 (7 bases). The germline gives CDR1 SGHRS, CDR2 YFSETQ. Trimming shortened V by 4 bases and J by 1 base, and 10 bases separated the two germline ends. The CDR3 covers 14 residues. CDR3 nucleotides: TGCGCCAGCAGCGGCGGGGGCCGCACAGATACGCAGTATTTT. Translation: CASSGGGRTDTQYF. Combining the CDR3 with reference TRBV5-1 and TRBJ2-3 gives the whole variable domain KAGVTQTPRYLIKTRGQQVTLSCSPISGHRSVSWYQQTPGQGLQFLFEYFSETQRNKGNFPGRFSGRQFSNSRSEMNVSTLELGDSALYLCASSGGGRTDTQYFGPGTRLTVL.

The rearrangement uses TRBV10-3 and TRBJ1-1, with 8 bases that match TRBD1. V was pared by 4 bases and J by 5 bases, with 3 bases of the junction left unmatched. CDR1 ENHRY and CDR2 SYGVKD come from the germline V gene. The CDR3 extends over 13 amino acids. CDR3 sequence reads: CAISGYRGTEAFF. CDR3 sequence (DNA): TGTGCCATCAGTGGGTACAGGGGGACTGAAGCTTTCTTT.

The V and J genes are TRBV13 and TRBJ1-2; a weak D match, TRBD1 (5 bases). The CDR3 is made up of 15 amino acids. Trimming took 1 base from V and 5 from J, leaving 14 bases between them. CDR1 and CDR2 from the germline V gene are PRHDT and FYEKMQ (reference sequence). The CDR3 nucleotides read TGTGCCAGCAGCTTAGTACCCCCCACAGGTTATGGCTACACCTTC. Protein: CASSLVPPTGYGYTF.

This clone was counted a few times. V gene TRBV4-1 combines with J gene TRBJ2-7; no reliable D call. V shed 1 base and J shed 2 bases, with 9 bases lying between them. The CDR3 runs 14 residues. CDR1 MGHRA and CDR2 YSYEKL come from the germline V gene. The CDR3 coding sequence is TGCGCCAGCAGCCAAGCGGGTAAAACCTACGAGCAGTACTTC. Protein sequence: CASSQAGKTYEQYF.

The gene calls are TRBV27 and TRBJ2-3, with D possibly TRBD2 on 5 matching bases. The germline gives CDR1 MNHEY, CDR2 SMNVEV (reference sequence). The CDR3 consists of 13 residues. V was cut by 6 bases and J by 10 bases, with 17 bases left in between. The chain's CDR3 is CASSPGVYLAQYF. The CDR3 nucleotides read TGTGCCAGCAGCCCCGGGGTCTACCTTGCGCAGTATTTT.

This clone showed up just a few times. The J gene is TRBJ1-5, the V gene TRBV2, with D possibly matching TRBD1 (5 bases). The CDR3 loop spans 14 amino acids. V dropped 5 bases and J dropped 3 bases, with 11 bases sitting between them. CDR1 and CDR2 from the germline V gene are SNHLY and FYNNEI. CDR3 in DNA: TGTGCCAGCAGTAGACAGTGGCCCAATCAGCCCCAGCATTTT. Translation gives CASSRQWPNQPQHF.

Only a few counts were recorded for this clone. J is TRBJ1-5 and V is TRBV5-5, with 7 bases fitting TRBD1. The CDR3 is made up of 15 amino acids. Looked up from germline, CDR1 is SGHKS and CDR2 is YYEKEE (reference sequence). With V trimmed by 3 bases and J by 7 bases, 10 bases remained unmatched. The CDR3 nucleotides are TGTGCCAGCAGCTCACTGACAGGGCAGGGACAGCCCCAGCATTTT. The encoded protein is CASSSLTGQGQPQHF. The full variable domain, its missing parts supplied by reference TRBV5-5 and TRBJ1-5, is DAGVTQSPTHLIKTRGQQVTLRCSPISGHKSVSWYQQVLGQGPQFIFQYYEKEERGRGNFPDRFSARQFPNYSSELNVNALLLGDSALYLCASSSLTGQGQPQHFGDGTRLSIL.

This clone was found a few times. The chain recombines TRBV23-1 with TRBJ2-7; D perhaps matches TRBD1 (6 bases). TRBV23-1 has ORF status, its function being uncertain. The length of the CDR3 is 15 residues. Trimming took off 2 bases at V and 4 bases at J, with 15 bases between the two ends. CDR3 coding DNA: TGCGCCAGCAGTCAAGGCGGCAGGGGTTGGTACGAGCAGTACTTC. Its translation: CASSQGGRGWYEQYF.

CDR3 region: CASSGGQASGNEKLFF. CDR3 nucleotide sequence: TGCGCCAGCAGCGGGGGACAGGCCAGCGGGAATGAAAAACTGTTTTTT. V gene TRBV5-1 combines with J gene TRBJ1-4; 8 nucleotides line up with TRBD1. The CDR3 loop spans 16 amino acids. Per the germline V gene, CDR1 is SGHRS and CDR2 is YFSETQ. V shed 4 bases, J shed 5 bases, and the junction held 10 bases outside the gene matches.

The chain is built from TRBV14 and TRBJ1-3; 8 bases line up with TRBD1. This CDR3 spans 16 amino acids. Germline V gene data show CDR1 as SGHDN and CDR2 as FVKESK. V lost 3 bases to trimming and J lost 0 bases; unmatched junction nucleotides: 4. CDR3 coding DNA: TGTGCCAGCAGCCAGAGACAGGGGTTCTCTGGAAACACCATATATTTT. Its protein is CASSQRQGFSGNTIYF.

The chain carries TRBV7-9 and TRBJ1-3; D ambiguous. The CDR3 totals 15 residues. CDR1 and CDR2 (germline): SEHNR, FQNEAQ (reference sequence). Trimming took 3 bases from V and 0 from J, leaving 9 bases between them. This CDR3 is CASSLGLNSGNTIYF. CDR3 DNA: TGTGCCAGCAGCTTGGGCTTAAACTCTGGAAACACCATATATTTT.

This clone was counted a few times. V is TRBV6-1 and J is TRBJ1-5; perhaps TRBD1 as D (5 bases). The V end was cut by 5 bases, the J end by 3 bases, with 11 bases between. The CDR3 loop spans 14 amino acids. The germline gives CDR1 MNHNS, CDR2 SASEGT. CDR3 DNA sequence: TGTGCCAGCAGTCCGGGGGTCTTCAATCAGCCCCAGCATTTT. Its protein product is CASSPGVFNQPQHF.

This clone was counted between two and nine times. CDR3 protein: CASSLGGQIKEKLFF. The CDR3 nucleotides are TGTGCCAGCAGCTTAGGCGGGCAGATTAAAGAAAAACTGTTTTTT. This chain uses TRBV7-9 with TRBJ1-4, with D unclear. The CDR3 extends over 15 amino acids. Germline-derived CDR1 and CDR2 are SEHNR and FQNEAQ (reference sequence). Trimming took off 1 base at V and 8 bases at J, with 14 bases between the two ends.

The J gene is TRBJ2-5, the V gene TRBV6-1, with 15 bases aligning to TRBD2. Germline values: CDR1 MNHNS, CDR2 SASEGT. The CDR3 is 18 residues long. V lost 4 bases to trimming and J lost 5 bases; unmatched junction nucleotides: 11. The CDR3 is CASSAEGLAGGFGETQYF. The CDR3 bases are TGTGCCAGCAGTGCTGAGGGACTAGCGGGGGGCTTCGGGGAGACCCAGTACTTC.